Following are 7 T cell receptor beta chains from one sample sequenced in a study of T cell responses to AZD1222 COVID-19 vaccine. Libraries were prepared by immunoSEQ multiplex PCR; TCRdb keeps only in-frame clonotypes and omits some of them. The sample has roughly 100,000 clones, more than 75% seen once. Material: peripheral blood, obtained on day 0 of AZD1222 vaccination. These receptors were obtained from an adult in good health.

The chain has TRBV19 and TRBJ2-1, with 10 bases identical to TRBD2. Germline assignment: CDR1 LNHDA and CDR2 SQIVND (reference sequence). CDR3 length: 13 residues. After removal of 7 bases from V and 7 bases from J, the junction contained 4 bases not matched to a gene. The CDR3 loop is CASKGSGRNEQFF. The DNA for the CDR3 is TGTGCCAGTAAAGGTAGCGGGAGGAATGAGCAGTTCTTC.

About this clone itself: The same CDR3 also results from other DNA sequences found in this sample. The chain joins TRBV7-2 to TRBJ2-7, with unresolved D. The CDR3 sequence is 11 residues long. Germline V gives CDR1 SGHTA, CDR2 FQGNSA. The V and J ends lost 2 bases and 3 bases respectively, with 2 bases between them. The CDR3 DNA sequence: TGTGCCAGCAGCTTACGCTACGAGCAGTACTTC. This codes for CASSLRYEQYF. Looking up the rest from reference TRBV7-2 and TRBJ2-7 gives the full variable domain: GAGVSQSPSNKVTEKGKDVELRCDPISGHTALYWYRQSLGQGLEFLIYFQGNSAPDKSGLPSDRFSAERTGGSVSTLTIQRTQQEDSAVYLCASSLRYEQYFGPGTRLTVT.

This chain connects TRBV28 to TRBJ1-2; D uncertain. Per germline, CDR1 MDHEN and CDR2 SYDVKM. The CDR3 is 13 amino acids. Trimming pared 5 bases from V and 5 bases from J, leaving 12 bases between. CDR3 residues: CASSLTPQYGYTF. The CDR3 nucleotides read TGTGCCAGCAGTCTGACCCCGCAATATGGCTACACCTTC.

This sequence joins TRBV6-2 or TRBV6-3 and TRBJ1-5; D might be TRBD1 (5 bases). V was clipped by 4 bases and J by 4 bases, with 8 bases between them. Looked up from germline, CDR1 is MNHEY and CDR2 is SVGEGT. The CDR3 covers 13 residues. Here the CDR3 DNA reads TGTGCCAGCAGTTGGGACGGGAATCAGCCCCAGCATTTT. Protein: CASSWDGNQPQHF.

This clone has a handful of counts. The J gene is TRBJ1-1, the V gene TRBV27; D not certain. Germline values: CDR1 MNHEY, CDR2 SMNVEV (reference sequence). The CDR3 sequence is 14 residues long. Trimming took off 3 bases at V and 8 bases at J, with 16 bases between the two ends. This chain's CDR3 is CASSFLPAHSEAFF. CDR3 bases: TGTGCCAGCAGTTTTCTCCCCGCCCACAGCGAAGCTTTCTTT.

The chain combines TRBV10-2 with TRBJ2-1; D unclear. The CDR3 runs 16 residues. Deletions cut 4 bases from V and 2 bases from J, with 15 bases between. The V gene's germline CDR1 is WSHSY and CDR2 SAAADI. The CDR3 region is CASSGSARRTYNEQFF. The CDR3 nucleotides read TGCGCCAGCAGTGGATCGGCCAGGAGAACCTACAATGAGCAGTTCTTC.

A few counts support this clone. V and J are TRBV28 and TRBJ2-7; weak D call: TRBD1 (6 bases). The CDR3 is made up of 14 amino acids. The V gene lost 6 bases and the J gene lost 4 bases, with 16 bases spanning the gap. CDR1 and CDR2 from the germline V gene are MDHEN and SYDVKM. CDR3 in DNA: TGTGCCAGCAGAACCGCACAGGGAATATACGAGCAGTACTTC. It specifies CASRTAQGIYEQYF.